This record looks at one T cell receptor beta chain sequence and its context. V lost 3 bases to trimming and J lost 2 bases; unmatched junction nucleotides: 11. The germline V gene has CDR1 ENHRY and CDR2 SYGVKD. The CDR3 length is 17 residues. This table comes from immunoSEQ multiplex PCR, and its TCRdb copy is limited to in-frame clones, with some not included. The repertoire has roughly 260,000 clones, 70% to 90% of them found once; the top ten carry 3% to 4.5%. The data were taken from a study of blood T cell repertoires in COVID-19. Study background: Acute and convalescent COVID-19 samples came from the United States, Italy and Spain. PBMCs, B-cell-depleted T cells, or T cells were the source of the cDNA or gDNA that made up the material.

Sample: peripheral blood. The chain uses TRBV10-3 and TRBJ2-3; 7 nucleotides agree with TRBD2. The origin of this receptor is a woman in her forties with acute or convalescent COVID-19. The CDR3 region has the DNA TGTGCCATCAGTGAAAGCCGACGGGGGGACCTCACAGATACGCAGTATTTT. It specifies CAISESRRGDLTDTQYF.